This T cell receptor (beta chain) was observed in a study of CD8 T cells in Susac syndrome (dated by TCRdb to between 2018 and 2021). Background on the whole study: The study used repertoire sequencing to test whether antigen drove CD8+ T cell activation and differentiation in Susac syndrome.

High-throughput TCR beta sequencing profiled peripheral blood CD8+ and CD4+ T cells from healthy donors, Susac syndrome patients and multiple sclerosis patients. Healthy donors were included as age- and sex-matched controls. Bulk CD8+ and CD4+ T cells were purified by magnetic negative isolation, whereas CD8+ TEMRA cells were enriched by FACS. Blood was drawn into EDTA tubes, processed within 24 hours, and PBMCs were isolated by density gradient centrifugation. PBMCs intended for TCR sequencing were cryopreserved in liquid nitrogen and thawed later in a water bath at 37 degrees C. Purity of sorted or isolated CD4+, CD8+ and CD8+ TEMRA cells was at least 90%. About this clonotype: Its cognate antigen has yet to be identified. Nothing much larger sits one base from this clone, and base qualities are not available.

RNA was extracted using the RNeasy kit, and about 0.45 to 1 ug of the RNA was reverse transcribed with random hexamers. The immunoSEQ multiplex PCR assay, which covers 54 Vbeta and 13 Jbeta segments, was used to amplify TCR beta CDR3 regions. To correct PCR amplification bias, a synthetic template baseline was used for both primer optimization and computational correction. As for how the authors treated the data: Reads were annotated to V, D and J genes according to IMGT and were analyzed with immunoSEQ Analyzer, with only productive sequences retained. To calculate clonality, Shannon entropy was normalized by log2 of the number of productive unique sequences and then subtracted from one. For each patient and control, public and private clones were evaluated among the 100 most prevalent clones. Susac-specific clones were defined as absent from healthy and MS cohorts, around 980 published viral clones and other ImmuneACCESS disease sequences. The raw public reads went through TCRdb reprocessing: fastp at Q25, MiXCR clone calling, in-frame beta chains kept. Each entry merges the rows of one CDR3 protein and shows their most common DNA and genes. TCRdb's processing, not the authors' own work, is the source of the V and J calls. The sample yields about 200,000 distinct CDR3 sequences; about 95% were counted once. The top ten hold about 0.094% of the sample.

The research as a whole found: The study acknowledged that relatively few individuals were included in the TCR sequencing and HLA analysis.

The CDR3 starts with the cysteine, ends with the phenylalanine, and has 15 residues. CDR3 DNA only is kept here, 45 bases in frame from base 1. Cut back by 3 bases and 3 bases, the V and J ends lie 13 bases apart. The sample was CD4+ T cells from PBMCs. This clonotype was sampled from a human donor in good health. Rearrangement joined TRBV12-3 or TRBV12-4 to TRBJ2-3; matching of 6 bases hints at TRBD1 as the D gene. CDR3 sequence: CASSLNRAYTDTQYF. In nucleotides, the sequence is TGTGCCAGCAGTTTGAACAGGGCGTATACAGATACGCAGTATTTT.